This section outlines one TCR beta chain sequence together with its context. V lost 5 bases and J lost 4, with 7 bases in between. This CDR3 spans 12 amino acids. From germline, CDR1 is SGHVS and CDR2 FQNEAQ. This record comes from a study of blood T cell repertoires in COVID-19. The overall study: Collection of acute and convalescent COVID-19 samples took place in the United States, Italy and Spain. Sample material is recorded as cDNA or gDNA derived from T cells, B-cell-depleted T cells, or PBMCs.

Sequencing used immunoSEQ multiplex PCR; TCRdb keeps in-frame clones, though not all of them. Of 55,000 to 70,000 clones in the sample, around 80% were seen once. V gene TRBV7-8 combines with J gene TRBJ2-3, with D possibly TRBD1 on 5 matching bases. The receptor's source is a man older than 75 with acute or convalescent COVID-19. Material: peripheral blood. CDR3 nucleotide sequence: TGTGCCAGCAGCCCACAGGCAGATACGCAGTATTTT. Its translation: CASSPQADTQYF.